This T cell receptor beta chain was identified during a study of T-cell reconstitution after alpha-beta-depleted transplantation in children. General study findings and limits: From surviving recipient T cells and thymic progenitors came the high day-60 TCRbeta diversity observed in some patients. From newly produced T cells came most of the T-cell counts and diversity one year after transplant. About two months after transplant, alpha-beta T cells reportedly came from several hundred expanded graft clones.

Comments on this clonotype: Its antigen is unidentified.

Researchers prepared the TCRbeta library using unique molecular identifiers, the study reports. MiXCR was run by TCRdb on the PCR reads, yielding one entry per CDR3 protein. The repertoire consists of some 440,000 distinct CDR3 sequences, with around 15% occurring once and the leading ten covering 25% to 30%. This CDR3 spans 14 amino acids. The J segment lost 10 bases and the V segment lost 2 bases, leaving 7 bases of the junction unmatched. The source of this sequence is a boy in the first two years of life who had a stem cell transplant for Wiskott-Aldrich syndrome, so the T cells may come from the graft donor. V gene TRBV12-3 or TRBV12-4 combines with J gene TRBJ2-1, with 8 bases matching TRBD2. The starting material was PBMCs, mostly from graft donor cells, obtained 360 days after TCRalphabeta/CD19-depleted stem cell transplant. CDR3 loop: CASSLRRGDDEQFF. The CDR3 nucleotides read TGTGCCAGCAGTTTAAGGCGGGGGGATGACGAGCAGTTCTTC.